Sequencing of this T cell receptor beta chain was carried out in a study of blood T cell repertoires in COVID-19 (dated by TCRdb to 2018 to 2021). Background for the entire study: Collaborator samples came from the United States, Italy and Spain and covered acute and convalescent phases of COVID-19. The material from the prospective study consisted of cDNA or gDNA derived from T cells, B-cell-depleted T cells, or PBMCs. Subjects who had been exposed to COVID-19, were actively infected with it, or had recovered from it provided the deeply sampled blood TCRbeta repertoires that made up the dataset. A freely available public database, intended as a resource for researchers studying the immune response to SARS-CoV-2, is where the repertoires were released. Samples came from the ongoing ImmuneRACE study (first 160 participants) plus 1,254 subjects from 6 global collaborators. Sample metadata almost always included a de-identified subject ID, COVID-19 status, age in years and sex. Where available, HLA class I and class II types were obtained from metadata supplied by the sample provider rather than from assay-based typing.

The table lists this clone with a count of one. No antigen is known for it. There are no base qualities to consult, and no much larger clone falls within one base. The immunoSEQ Assay, a bias-controlled multiplex PCR, was used to amplify TCRbeta CDR3 regions from genomic DNA. In the source study's methods: Nucleated cell counts per sample were estimated from amplification of reference gene primers within the assay. To quantify the absolute abundance of each unique TCRbeta CDR3 rearrangement, sequence reads were collapsed and filtered. Productive Simpson clonality was computed per sample as the square root of Simpson's diversity index over productive rearrangements. TCRdb provides this immuneACCESS table in a form limited to in-frame rearrangements. Some clones are lacking; in checked studies, under half of them reflect an unresolved V gene, and why the rest are absent is not known. From that table come the V and J calls and clone size; the DNA was used to work out D and trimming. Recorded for this sample are about 210,000 clones; 75% to 90% of them occurred a single time. 5.2% of the sample rests with the top ten.

Counted from cysteine to phenylalanine, this CDR3 has 13 amino acids. The read is trimmed to its CDR3 DNA, 39 bases read in frame from base 1. The V end gives up 4 bases and the J end 5 bases, leaving 4 bases in the junction not matched to a gene. CDR1 and CDR2, looked up from the germline V gene, are SGDLS and YYNGEE. One collaborating source in Seattle enrolled patients during active infection and followed them longitudinally through the course of disease. Whole blood was collected in K2EDTA tubes by collaborating institutions according to the institutions' own protocols. For TCRbeta analysis, collaborators shipped samples as frozen whole blood, isolated PBMCs, or DNA extracted from either of those sample types. The paper's findings and limits, for the study overall: The amount of clinical and demographic metadata varied by source and participant and was provided uncurated.

The chain uses TRBV9 and TRBJ1-2; 8 central bases correspond to TRBD1. Sequences were obtained from peripheral blood. The clonotype was recovered from a woman in her 70s with COVID-19, enrolled during active disease. The DNA is as follows: TGTGCCAGCAGCCCGGACAGGGAGTATGGCTACACCTTC. Its coded protein is CASSPDREYGYTF.